This is a list of T cell receptor beta chains from one sample in a study of siplizumab effects on memory and regulatory T cells. Produced via immunoSEQ multiplex PCR; TCRdb's table is partial and in-frame only. In the table there are more than 85,000 clones, about 92% of which are singletons. Input material: Tregs sorted from blood. Receptors originate from a human donor in good health. Both conserved end residues are part of each CDR3. The order of the fields is D gene, V gene, J gene, clone size, CDR3 protein, CDR3 DNA. A D gene is named only where the DNA matches it firmly. Where a row states a size, it is once, few, many or the class of an expanded clone; other rows omit it.

D: TRBD2
V: TRBV9
J: TRBJ2-1
size: -
CDR3: CASSVGVAGRNEQFF
DNA: TGTGCCAGCAGCGTAGGGGTAGCGGGTAGAAATGAGCAGTTCTTC

D: -
V: TRBV19
J: TRBJ2-7
size: -
CDR3: CASSASGTNFYEQYF
DNA: TGTGCCAGTAGTGCCTCCGGGACAAATTTTTACGAGCAGTACTTC

D: TRBD2
V: TRBV14
J: TRBJ2-1
size: -
CDR3: CASSQGLAVNEQFF
DNA: TGTGCCAGCAGCCAGGGACTAGCAGTCAATGAGCAGTTCTTC

D: -
V: TRBV19
J: TRBJ2-7
size: -
CDR3: CASSIQTGYEQYF
DNA: TGTGCCAGTAGTATACAGACAGGTTACGAGCAGTACTTC

D: -
V: TRBV7-3
J: TRBJ1-2
size: few
CDR3: CASTLRLLGYTF
DNA: TGTGCCAGCACCCTGCGGTTGCTTGGCTACACCTTC

D: -
V: TRBV5-1
J: TRBJ2-3
size: -
CDR3: CASAGGSTDTQYF
DNA: TGCGCCAGCGCTGGGGGGTCCACAGATACGCAGTATTTT

D: -
V: TRBV15
J: TRBJ1-3
size: -
CDR3: CATSRGVGSGNTIYF
DNA: TGTGCCACCAGCAGAGGGGTAGGCTCTGGAAACACCATATATTTT

D: -
V: TRBV19
J: TRBJ2-3
size: -
CDR3: CASSMVGSTDTQYF
DNA: TGTGCCAGTAGTATGGTGGGTAGCACAGATACGCAGTATTTT

D: -
V: TRBV6-1
J: TRBJ1-4
size: -
CDR3: CASSERATNEKLFF
DNA: TGTGCCAGCAGTGAAAGGGCAACTAATGAAAAACTGTTTTTT

D: -
V: TRBV2
J: TRBJ2-2
size: once
CDR3: CASSEGAGTGELFF
DNA: TGTGCCAGCAGTGAAGGGGCGGGCACCGGGGAGCTGTTTTTT

D: -
V: TRBV4-1
J: TRBJ1-2
size: -
CDR3: CASSQVQESGYTF
DNA: TGCGCCAGCAGCCAAGTACAGGAGAGTGGCTACACCTTC

D: TRBD2
V: TRBV6-4
J: TRBJ2-1
size: once
CDR3: CASSFLPSGRYEQFF
DNA: TGTGCCAGCAGTTTTTTGCCTAGCGGACGGTATGAGCAGTTCTTC

D: -
V: TRBV5-6
J: TRBJ2-7
size: -
CDR3: CASSRGGATYEQYF
DNA: TGTGCCAGCAGCAGGGGAGGAGCTACCTACGAGCAGTACTTC

D: -
V: TRBV2
J: TRBJ2-5
size: -
CDR3: CASSVSGETQYF
DNA: TGTGCCAGCAGTGTCTCCGGGGAGACCCAGTACTTC

D: TRBD1
V: TRBV5-6
J: TRBJ1-2
size: -
CDR3: CASSLRDRVYGYTF
DNA: TGTGCCAGCAGCCTCCGGGACAGGGTATATGGCTACACCTTC

D: TRBD1
V: TRBV19
J: TRBJ1-3
size: once
CDR3: CASSGSLQGSLSGNTIYF
DNA: TGTGCCAGTAGTGGGAGTCTACAGGGGTCACTCTCTGGAAACACCATATATTTT

D: TRBD2
V: TRBV27
J: TRBJ2-7
size: -
CDR3: CASAVAGGVYEQYF
DNA: TGTGCCAGCGCAGTAGCGGGGGGGGTATACGAGCAGTACTTC

D: -
V: TRBV7-8
J: TRBJ2-2
size: -
CDR3: CASSPLKAGTGELFF
DNA: TGTGCCAGCAGCCCCCTTAAGGCGGGCACCGGGGAGCTGTTTTTT

D: TRBD2
V: TRBV7-8
J: TRBJ2-1
size: -
CDR3: CASSLSYGRWYNEQFF
DNA: TGTGCCAGCAGCTTATCGTACGGGAGGTGGTACAATGAGCAGTTCTTC

D: -
V: TRBV5-1
J: TRBJ2-7
size: -
CDR3: CASSLASRAGPSYEQYF
DNA: TGCGCCAGCAGCTTGGCCTCCAGGGCGGGCCCCTCCTACGAGCAGTACTTC

D: TRBD1
V: TRBV5-1
J: TRBJ1-2
size: -
CDR3: CASSFGQGGYTF
DNA: TGCGCCAGCAGCTTCGGACAGGGCGGCTACACCTTC

D: -
V: TRBV7-9
J: TRBJ2-1
size: -
CDR3: CASSLVLRVESYNEQFF
DNA: TGTGCCAGCAGCTTAGTGCTTCGGGTTGAGTCCTACAATGAGCAGTTCTTC

D: TRBD1
V: TRBV29-1
J: TRBJ1-1
size: once
CDR3: CSVQTGYTEAFF
DNA: TGCAGCGTTCAGACAGGGTACACTGAAGCTTTCTTT

D: -
V: TRBV7-9
J: TRBJ2-7
size: -
CDR3: CASSLAGGGYEQYF
DNA: TGTGCCAGCAGCTTAGCGGGAGGAGGCTACGAGCAGTACTTC

D: -
V: TRBV6-7
J: TRBJ2-5
size: once
CDR3: CASINGGRQETQYF
DNA: TGTGCCAGCATCAACGGAGGGCGCCAAGAGACCCAGTACTTC

D: -
V: TRBV19
J: TRBJ2-7
size: -
CDR3: CASSSRPAEQYF
DNA: TGTGCCAGTAGCTCCCGACCCGCCGAGCAGTACTTC

D: TRBD2
V: TRBV4-1
J: TRBJ2-7
size: -
CDR3: CASSPGTSGSQLYF
DNA: TGCGCCAGCAGCCCCGGGACTAGCGGGAGTCAGCTGTACTTC

D: -
V: TRBV5-6
J: TRBJ1-2
size: -
CDR3: CASSPAGAYGYTF
DNA: TGTGCCAGCAGCCCGGCGGGTGCCTATGGCTACACCTTC

D: -
V: TRBV5-1
J: TRBJ2-1
size: -
CDR3: CASSPRGMGNEQFF
DNA: TGCGCCAGCAGCCCGAGGGGGATGGGGAATGAGCAGTTCTTC

D: -
V: TRBV9
J: TRBJ1-1
size: -
CDR3: CASSVGGSENTEAFF
DNA: TGTGCCAGCAGCGTAGGGGGCAGTGAGAACACTGAAGCTTTCTTT

D: -
V: TRBV5-8
J: TRBJ1-5
size: -
CDR3: CASSSGRYSNQPQHF
DNA: TGTGCCAGCAGCTCGGGACGGTATAGCAATCAGCCCCAGCATTTT

D: TRBD1
V: TRBV19
J: TRBJ2-7
size: -
CDR3: CASSIGTGLYEQYF
DNA: TGTGCCAGTAGTATCGGGACAGGCCTCTACGAGCAGTACTTC

D: TRBD2
V: TRBV9
J: TRBJ2-2
size: -
CDR3: CASSPLAGGALGELFF
DNA: TGTGCCAGCAGCCCCCTGGCGGGGGGCGCGCTGGGGGAGCTGTTTTTT

D: TRBD1
V: TRBV11-2
J: TRBJ2-7
size: few
CDR3: CASSSTGSYEQYF
DNA: TGTGCCAGCAGCTCGACAGGGTCCTACGAGCAGTACTTC

D: -
V: TRBV10-3
J: TRBJ2-3
size: -
CDR3: CAISESRAGRVTDTQYF
DNA: TGTGCCATCAGTGAGTCTCGGGCAGGGCGGGTAACAGATACGCAGTATTTT

D: -
V: TRBV7-9
J: TRBJ2-5
size: -
CDR3: CASSLPRGSSVWTQYF
DNA: TGTGCCAGCAGCTTACCGAGGGGGTCTTCCGTGTGGACCCAGTACTTC